Below are 24 T cell receptor beta chains sequenced from a single sample in a study of T cells in Graves' hyperthyroidism and ophthalmopathy. TCR beta CDR3 regions were amplified from RNA. The HTBI primer set drove a first-round RT-PCR of the TCR CDR3. MiXCR was run by TCRdb on the multiplex PCR reads, yielding one entry per CDR3 protein. The sample lists approximately 620,000 distinct CDR3 sequences, around 13% occurring once. The sequenced sample consisted of blood. These receptors were obtained from a woman in her thirties with Graves' hyperthyroidism that later progressed to Graves' ophthalmopathy.

This clonotype was recorded many times. V gene TRBV10-3 combines with J gene TRBJ1-1; TRBD1 might be the D (6 bases). The V end was cut by 6 bases, the J end by 0 bases, with 11 bases between. The CDR3 spans 14 residues. In germline, CDR1 is ENHRY, CDR2 SYGVKD. The CDR3 loop reads CAIRGDTMNTEAFF. The CDR3 DNA follows: TGTGCCATCAGGGGGGACACCATGAACACTGAAGCTTTCTTT.

This clonotype showed up just a few times. The genes are TRBV13 and TRBJ1-2; TRBD1 aligns across 12 bases. Trimming at V came to 8 bases and at J to 7 bases, leaving 5 bases not matched to a gene. From germline, CDR1 is PRHDT and CDR2 FYEKMQ (reference sequence). The CDR3 is 13 amino acids. The CDR3 DNA reads as TGTGCCAGCGGGACAGGGGGCGTAGGTGGCTACACCTTC. This translates into CASGTGGVGGYTF.

This clonotype was seen at least ten times. V usage is TRBV2 and J usage is TRBJ2-1; no firm D call. Per the germline V gene, CDR1 is SNHLY and CDR2 is FYNNEI. The V end lost 7 bases, the J end lost 0 bases, and 4 bases lay between the germline ends. CDR3 length: 12 residues. CDR3 amino acids: CASTSSYNEQFF. The CDR3 region has the DNA TGTGCCAGCACCAGCTCCTACAATGAGCAGTTCTTC.

This clonotype came up a few times. The junction does not match germline at one end; this may be a read error. The chain combines TRBV14 with TRBJ2-2; tentatively, D is TRBD1 or TRBD2 (7 bases each). This CDR3 comprises 14 residues. Germline CDR1 SGHDN, CDR2 FVKESK. As DNA, the CDR3 is TGTGCCAGCAGCCAAGAAGTCGCAGGGGGGGAGCCGTTTTTT. This translates into CASSQEVAGGEPFF.

Details on this clonotype: Relative to the germline gene, one junction end is altered; a read error may explain this. The rearrangement links TRBV2 to TRBJ1-5; a possible D gene is TRBD1 (5 bases). CDR1 SNHLY and CDR2 FYNNEI come from the germline V gene. The CDR3 loop spans 17 amino acids. The CDR3: CASSVGVASDSNQAQHF. The CDR3 DNA reads TGTGCCAGCAGCGTAGGGGTGGCAAGCGATAGCAATCAGGCCCAGCATTTT.

Only a few counts were recorded for this clonotype. The chain couples TRBV11-2 to TRBJ2-5, with 13 bases identical to TRBD2. The CDR3 consists of 16 residues. Germline CDR1 SGHAT, CDR2 FQNNGV. J lost 2 bases, V lost 2 bases, and 2 bases had no gene match. CDR3 nucleotide sequence: TGTGCCAGCAGCTTAAGGACTAGCGGGGGTCAAGAGACCCAGTACTTC. It translates to CASSLRTSGGQETQYF.

This chain connects TRBV5-4 to TRBJ2-1; 10 bases map to TRBD1. V shed 4 bases and J 2 bases; nucleotides not matched to a gene: 9. This CDR3 is 17 amino acids long. Germline CDR1 is SGHNT and CDR2 is YYREEE (reference sequence). The CDR3 DNA is TGTGCCAGCAGCCCAGAACCCGGGACAGGGGCCTACAATGAGCAGTTCTTC. Protein product: CASSPEPGTGAYNEQFF. Combining the CDR3 with reference TRBV5-4 and TRBJ2-1 gives the whole variable domain ETGVTQSPTHLIKTRGQQVTLRCSSQSGHNTVSWYQQALGQGPQFIFQYYREEENGRGNFPPRFSGLQFPNYSSELNVNALELDDSALYLCASSPEPGTGAYNEQFFGPGTRLTVL.

This clonotype appeared many times. CDR3 sequence reads: CASSYLYAGLAGGDTDTQYF. The CDR3 DNA reads as TGTGCCAGCAGTTACCTCTACGCAGGGCTAGCGGGAGGTGACACAGATACGCAGTATTTT. This sequence joins TRBV6-5 and TRBJ2-3; 11 nucleotides align to TRBD2. V shed 2 bases, J shed 2 bases, and the junction held 15 bases outside the gene matches. The CDR3 has 20 amino acids. Germline loops: CDR1 MNHEY, CDR2 SVGAGI.

The chain has TRBV6-1 and TRBJ1-6; the D is unclear. Germline lookup yields CDR1 MNHNS and CDR2 SASEGT. This CDR3 has 17 amino acids. Trimming cost V 6 bases and J 3 bases, with 18 bases left between them. CDR3 sequence (DNA): TGTGCCAGCAGCGAAATCGGTGGAGGGAGCTATAATTCACCCCTCCACTTT. It specifies CASSEIGGGSYNSPLHF.

This clonotype showed up many times. V is TRBV27 and J is TRBJ1-1; unclear D gene. In germline, CDR1 is MNHEY, CDR2 SMNVEV (reference sequence). Between the trimmed V and J ends, which lost 0 bases and 0 bases, there was a span of 8 bases. This CDR3 region has 15 residues. CDR3 sequence: CASSLSMLMNTEAFF. CDR3 sequence (DNA): TGTGCCAGCAGTTTATCTATGCTAATGAACACTGAAGCTTTCTTT.

In this sample, this clonotype turned up a few times. J is TRBJ2-4 and V is TRBV20-1; D unclear. Germline V gene lookup returns CDR1 DFQATT and CDR2 SNEGSKA (reference sequence). This CDR3 is 12 amino acids long. The germline V and J ends were trimmed by 3 bases and 3 bases, with 6 bases remaining between them. This CDR3 reads CSASNYKNIQYF. CDR3 nucleotide sequence: TGCAGTGCTAGTAATTACAAAAACATTCAGTACTTC.

The V call is TRBV27, the J call TRBJ2-7, with a tentative D call TRBD2 (6 bases). Germline V CDR1 and CDR2: MNHEY, SMNVEV (reference sequence). V was trimmed by 5 bases and J by 1 base, leaving 15 bases between them. This CDR3 contains 15 residues. CDR3 nucleotides: TGTGCCAGCAGTCCCACCCTGGGGAGGTCCTACGAGCAGTACTTC. It yields the protein CASSPTLGRSYEQYF.

This clonotype was detected a few times. J is TRBJ2-6 and V is TRBV29-1, with D possibly TRBD2 on 6 matching bases. CDR1 and CDR2 (germline): SQVTM, ANQGSEA. This CDR3 comprises 16 residues. Trimming cost V 6 bases and J 0 bases, with 15 bases left between them. The CDR3 DNA follows: TGCAGCGTCGAGGACTATAAGGGCTCTGGGGCCAACGTCCTGACTTTC. Protein product: CSVEDYKGSGANVLTF.

This clonotype was recorded a few times. The rearrangement links TRBV7-9 to TRBJ1-1; possibly TRBD1 for D (5 bases). The V end lost 5 bases, the J end lost 3 bases, and 19 bases lay between the germline ends. The CDR3 is 16 amino acids. Germline-derived CDR1 and CDR2 are SEHNR and FQNEAQ (reference sequence). The CDR3 sequence is CASSPRDAFRDTEAFF. CDR3 sequence (DNA): TGTGCCAGCAGCCCCCGGGACGCCTTTAGGGACACTGAAGCTTTCTTT.

This clonotype was seen a few times. V gene TRBV4-3 combines with J gene TRBJ1-3; the D is unclear. Germline CDR1 and CDR2: LGHNA and YSLEER. The V and J ends lost 0 bases and 3 bases respectively, with 12 bases between them. This CDR3 comprises 16 residues. The CDR3 here is CASSQDVEVFGNTIYF. CDR3 bases: TGCGCCAGCAGCCAAGATGTCGAGGTGTTTGGAAACACCATATATTTT.

Only a few counts were recorded for this clonotype. The chain carries TRBV20-1 and TRBJ2-1, with TRBD2 identical over 7 bases. The CDR3 runs 12 residues. Germline values: CDR1 DFQATT, CDR2 SNEGSKA (reference sequence). The ends lost 4 bases at V and 7 bases at J; junction bases unmatched: 4. The CDR3: CSATRLANEQFF. The CDR3 DNA reads TGCAGTGCTACGAGACTAGCTAATGAGCAGTTCTTC.

This clonotype was seen repeatedly, ten times or more. The rearrangement joins TRBV28 to TRBJ2-7; D unclear. The germline V gene has CDR1 MDHEN and CDR2 SYDVKM. The CDR3 is 14 amino acids. The V and J ends lost 2 bases and 2 bases respectively, with 10 bases between them. The CDR3 nucleotides read TGTGCCAGCAGTTTAACGCGTGCGCCCTACGAGCAGTACTTC. Protein product: CASSLTRAPYEQYF.

Details on this clonotype: A read error is possible here, since a much larger clone lies one base away. J is TRBJ2-1 and V is TRBV12-3 or TRBV12-4; D unclear. This CDR3 comprises 12 residues. In DNA, the CDR3 is TGTGCCAGCAGGCCTCTAGGAAATGAGAAGTTCTTC. It specifies CASRPLGNEKFF.

The chain combines TRBV14 with TRBJ2-7; TRBD1 might be the D (5 bases). CDR1 and CDR2 from the germline V gene are SGHDN and FVKESK. The CDR3 covers 14 residues. V was pared by 5 bases and J by 5 bases, with 16 bases between. CDR3 sequence (DNA): TGTGCCAGCAGCTTAGGACAAAGAGTAGACGAGCAGTACTTC. Protein sequence: CASSLGQRVDEQYF.

This clonotype has only a few counts. V and J are TRBV7-9 and TRBJ2-2; D is undetermined. Trimming took off 3 bases at V and 0 bases at J, with 5 bases between the two ends. CDR3 length: 14 residues. Germline CDR1 is SEHNR and CDR2 is FQNEAQ (reference sequence). The CDR3 DNA follows: TGTGCCAGCAGCTTGCGAGCGAACACCGGGGAGCTGTTTTTT. Protein: CASSLRANTGELFF.

This clonotype has more than one count but fewer than ten. This sequence joins TRBV28 and TRBJ1-4; no firm D call. Trimming cost V 6 bases and J 4 bases, with 6 bases left between them. CDR3 length equals 12 residues. Germline CDR1 MDHEN, CDR2 SYDVKM. The CDR3 here is CASRLVNEKLFF. The CDR3 DNA is TGTGCCAGCAGGCTGGTTAATGAAAAACTGTTTTTT. The full variable domain, its missing parts supplied by reference TRBV28 and TRBJ1-4, is DVKVTQSSRYLVKRTGEKVFLECVQDMDHENMFWYRQDPGLGLRLIYFSYDVKMKEKGDIPEGYSVSREKKERFSLILESASTNQTSMYLCASRLVNEKLFFGSGTQLSVL.

The chain uses TRBV25-1 and TRBJ2-5; tentatively, D is TRBD1 or TRBD2 (5 bases each). Trimming left V 3 bases short and J 4 bases short, with 12 bases between. Per the germline V gene, CDR1 is MGHDK and CDR2 is SYGVNS. CDR3 length equals 14 residues. Here the CDR3 DNA reads TGTGCCAGCAGTGAGCATCGGGACCTAGAGACCCAGTACTTC. It encodes CASSEHRDLETQYF.

In this sample, this clonotype turned up a few times. V and J are TRBV9 and TRBJ2-1, with a tentative D call TRBD2 (5 bases). This CDR3 comprises 16 residues. Trimming pared 0 bases from V and 0 bases from J, leaving 10 bases between. Germline assignment: CDR1 SGDLS and CDR2 YYNGEE. CDR3 residues: CASSVGGWDSYNEQFF. The CDR3 region has the DNA TGTGCCAGCAGCGTAGGAGGGTGGGACTCCTACAATGAGCAGTTCTTC.

This clonotype was counted between two and nine times. The chain uses TRBV20-1 and TRBJ2-5, with 12 bases that match TRBD2. Germline CDR1 is DFQATT and CDR2 is SNEGSKA (reference sequence). This CDR3 is 14 amino acids long. Trimming at V came to 3 bases and at J to 3 bases, leaving 2 bases not matched to a gene. The CDR3 nucleotides are TGCAGTGCTAGGCGGACTAGCGGGGAAGAGACCCAGTACTTC. This codes for CSARRTSGEETQYF.